Shown below are 27 T cell receptor beta chains from a single sample sequenced in a study of regulatory T cells in long-lasting Graves disease (dated by TCRdb to the early 2020s). The library came from multiplex PCR. The sequencer listed for this sample is Illumina HiSeq 4000. To build TCR beta libraries, CDR3 regions were amplified by Arm-PCR using iRepertoire HTBI primers. TCRdb trimmed public reads at Q25 via fastp, called clones via MiXCR and kept in-frame beta chains. Entries are consolidated by CDR3 protein sequence, retaining the most common genes and DNA. Present in this sample are about 400,000 distinct CDR3 sequences, around 21% of which were seen just once. The ten largest account for roughly 20% of the sample. The intended sense of this specimen's time point label: persistent/refractory GD, antithyroid drugs over 5 years with positive TRAb. For both TCR sequencing and RNA sequencing, RNA was extracted from PBMCs using TRIzol.

The material was peripheral blood mononuclear cells (PBMCs), obtained when the disease was refractory, from a patient treated with antithyroid drugs. All receptors come from a female donor with Graves disease.

This clonotype was counted a few times. Here the CDR3 reads CAISDPDGGNQPQHF. CDR3 nucleotide sequence: TGTGCCATCAGTGATCCAGACGGGGGCAATCAGCCCCAGCATTTT. V and J are TRBV10-3 and TRBJ1-5; no definite D call. Trimming took off 3 bases at V and 2 bases at J, with 11 bases between the two ends. The CDR3 consists of 15 residues. Per germline, CDR1 ENHRY and CDR2 SYGVKD.

Only a few counts were recorded for this clonotype. The genes are TRBV7-2 and TRBJ2-2, with 10 bases identical to TRBD2. The CDR3 has 22 amino acids. The V and J ends lost 2 bases and 6 bases, in that order; junction bases with no gene match: 24. In germline, CDR1 is SGHTA, CDR2 FQGNSA. CDR3 protein: CASSLRPLGGASGSLRAGELFF. CDR3 DNA: TGTGCCAGCAGCTTAAGGCCCCTGGGAGGGGCTAGCGGGAGTCTAAGGGCCGGGGAGCTGTTTTTT.

V gene TRBV2 combines with J gene TRBJ1-6; D unclear. Trimming took 7 bases from V and 9 from J, leaving 19 bases between them. Germline V gene sequence: CDR1 SNHLY, CDR2 FYNNEI. The CDR3 length is 15 residues. The CDR3 DNA reads as TGTGCCAGCACCATGCCCGGGATTATAGGTTCACCCCTCCACTTT. Translating it yields CASTMPGIIGSPLHF.

Details on this clonotype: The junction differs from germline at one of its ends, possibly a read error. This chain connects TRBV29-1 to TRBJ1-6; 8 bases match TRBD1. Germline V gene data show CDR1 as SQVTM and CDR2 as ANQGSEA. There are 13 residues in the CDR3. The CDR3, as DNA: TGCAGCGTCGGACAGGGAGGCAATTCACTCCTCCACTTT. Protein: CSVGQGGNSLLHF. Full variable domain (rest looked up from reference TRBV29-1 and TRBJ1-6): SAVISQKPSRDICQRGTSLTIQCQVDSQVTMMFWYRQQPGQSLTLIATANQGSEATYESGFVIDKFPISRPNLTFSTLTVSNMSPEDSSIYLCSVGQGGNSLLHFGNGTRLTVT.

The CDR3 nucleotides read TGTGCCAGCAGTGAATGGGGGAGTACCGGGGAGCTGTTTTTT. Translation gives CASSEWGSTGELFF. J is TRBJ2-2 and V is TRBV25-1; either TRBD1 or TRBD2 may fit D (5 bases each). This CDR3 is built from 14 residues. The V end lost 1 base, the J end lost 5 bases, and 8 bases lay between the germline ends. From germline, CDR1 is MGHDK and CDR2 SYGVNS.

This clonotype was detected a few times. The chain carries TRBV11-2 and TRBJ2-7; no clear D. CDR1 and CDR2 from the germline V gene are SGHAT and FQNNGV. The CDR3 is 14 residues long. With 0 bases removed from V and 5 bases from J, the gap between germline ends came to 11 bases. Here the CDR3 reads CASSLEAGTHEQYF. CDR3 DNA: TGTGCCAGCAGCTTAGAGGCAGGTACCCACGAGCAGTACTTC.

Concerning this clonotype: This may come from a read error, since a much larger clone is one base off. V usage is TRBV24-1 and J usage is TRBJ1-2; no clear D. This CDR3 comprises 14 residues. Germline CDR1 is KGHDR and CDR2 is SFDVKD. The V end was cut by 4 bases, the J end by 1 base, with 9 bases between. CDR3 bases: TGTGCCACCAGTGAATTCAGCCTTAACTATGGCTACACCTTC. It specifies CATSEFSLNYGYTF.

This clonotype was detected only a few times. This chain uses TRBV7-6 with TRBJ2-3; D uncertain. Germline CDR1 reads SGHVS; CDR2 reads FNYEAQ. The V and J ends lost 5 bases and 0 bases respectively, with 15 bases between them. The CDR3 sequence is 16 residues long. CDR3 coding DNA: TGTGCCAGCAGCGTAGTAGGCGCAACTAGCACAGATACGCAGTATTTT. This gives the protein CASSVVGATSTDTQYF. The full variable domain, completed using reference TRBV7-6 and TRBJ2-3, is GAGVSQSPRYKVTKRGQDVALRCDPISGHVSLYWYRQALGQGPEFLTYFNYEAQQDKSGLPNDRFSAERPEGSISTLTIQRTEQRDSAMYRCASSVVGATSTDTQYFGPGTRLTVL.

At least ten counts were recorded for this clonotype. This chain uses TRBV12-3 or TRBV12-4 with TRBJ1-1, with TRBD1 identical over 7 bases. The V gene end was trimmed by 6 bases and the J gene end by 2 bases; junction bases not matched to a gene: 6. This CDR3 has 14 amino acids. The CDR3 sequence is CASRKGQLNTEAFF. CDR3 in DNA: TGTGCCAGCAGGAAGGGACAGCTCAACACTGAAGCTTTCTTT.

This clonotype showed up many times. The chain combines TRBV27 with TRBJ1-2, with 7 bases lining up with TRBD1. Losses at the gene ends were 2 bases for V and 3 bases for J; bases not matched to a gene: 6. Germline V gives CDR1 MNHEY, CDR2 SMNVEV (reference sequence). The CDR3 extends over 15 amino acids. In DNA form, the CDR3 reads TGTGCCAGCAGTTTAGGAGGGAGGGGGCACTATGGCTACACCTTC. This sequence encodes CASSLGGRGHYGYTF.

This clonotype was seen a few times. The chain employs TRBV28 and TRBJ2-6; D possibly corresponds to TRBD1 (6 bases). CDR1 and CDR2 from the germline V gene are MDHEN and SYDVKM. CDR3 size: 17 residues. V was cut by 3 bases and J by 1 base, with 13 bases left in between. DNA for the CDR3: TGTGCCAGCAGTTTTTTGGCCACAGGGTCTGGGGCCAACGTCCTGACTTTC. Amino acids: CASSFLATGSGANVLTF.

CDR3 DNA: TGTGCCAGCAAACGGGGACGGTTGAACACCGGGGAGCTGTTTTTT. Protein sequence: CASKRGRLNTGELFF. The chain couples TRBV6-1 to TRBJ2-2; D might be TRBD1 or TRBD2, each matching 5 bases. The CDR3 length is 15 residues. The germline V gene has CDR1 MNHNS and CDR2 SASEGT. With 7 bases removed from V and 1 base from J, the gap between germline ends came to 13 bases.

This clonotype was seen a few times. Written as DNA, the CDR3 is TGTGCCAGCACGGCTTTTGGGGAGGTAAAGACCCAGTACTTC. As protein: CASTAFGEVKTQYF. The gene calls are TRBV11-2 and TRBJ2-5; tentative D call: TRBD2 (6 bases). CDR1 is SGHAT and CDR2 is FQNNGV in the germline V gene. The CDR3 spans 14 residues. V lost 7 bases and J 6 bases, leaving 18 bases between the germline ends. The variable domain in full, with the rest retrieved from reference TRBV11-2 and TRBJ2-5, is EAGVAQSPRYKIIEKRQSVAFWCNPISGHATLYWYQQILGQGPKLLIQFQNNGVVDDSQLPKDRFSAERLKGVDSTLKIQPAKLEDSAVYLCASTAFGEVKTQYFGPGTRLLVL.

In this sample, this clonotype turned up many times. The chain combines TRBV12-3 or TRBV12-4 with TRBJ1-5, with D perhaps matching TRBD1 (5 bases). The V end lost 1 base, the J end lost 7 bases, and 11 bases lay between the germline ends. CDR3 length equals 14 residues. This chain's CDR3 is CASSLGQFLQPQHF. CDR3 coding DNA: TGTGCCAGCAGTTTAGGACAGTTCCTCCAGCCCCAGCATTTT.

This clonotype was observed many times. The CDR3 nucleotides read TGTGCCAGCAGTCCGCACAGGTCGAACACTGAAGCTTTCTTT. It yields the protein CASSPHRSNTEAFF. The chain recombines TRBV28 with TRBJ1-1; TRBD1 might be the D (5 bases). Trimming cost V 5 bases and J 1 base, with 11 bases left between them. Germline-derived CDR1 and CDR2 are MDHEN and SYDVKM. The CDR3 has 14 residues.

The genes are TRBV9 and TRBJ1-2; D call uncertain. Trimming left V 0 bases short and J 4 bases short, with 4 bases between. In germline, CDR1 is SGDLS, CDR2 YYNGEE. The CDR3 is made up of 12 amino acids. The CDR3 is CASSVGSYGYTF. The CDR3 DNA follows: TGTGCCAGCAGCGTAGGCTCCTATGGCTACACCTTC.

The chain's CDR3 is CAISDSGGAYGYTF. The DNA for the CDR3 is TGTGCCATCAGTGACAGTGGGGGGGCCTATGGCTACACCTTC. The chain links TRBV10-3 to TRBJ1-2, with D maybe TRBD1 (6 bases). This CDR3 is built from 14 residues. The germline V and J ends were trimmed by 3 bases and 4 bases, with 12 bases remaining between them. CDR1 is ENHRY, CDR2 SYGVKD, per germline.

The rearrangement links TRBV12-3 or TRBV12-4 to TRBJ1-1; 9 positions match TRBD1. With V trimmed by 9 bases and J by 4 bases, 12 bases remained unmatched. The CDR3 sequence is 15 residues long. CDR3 in amino acids: CASTGGGLLGTEAFF. CDR3 bases: TGTGCCAGTACAGGGGGCGGACTATTGGGCACTGAAGCTTTCTTT.

The V gene is TRBV5-6, the J gene TRBJ2-2, with 8 bases fitting TRBD2. The CDR3 totals 15 residues. CDR1 SGHDT and CDR2 YYEEEE come from the germline V gene. Germline trimming cut 2 bases from V and 4 bases from J; bases unmatched to any gene: 4. The CDR3 nucleotides read TGTGCCAGCAGCTTATTAGCGGGAAGCACCGGGGAGCTGTTTTTT. Its protein product is CASSLLAGSTGELFF.

In this sample, this clonotype turned up a few times. The chain combines TRBV19 with TRBJ2-7, with 7 positions matching TRBD1. Germline CDR1 is LNHDA and CDR2 is SQIVND (reference sequence). CDR3 length equals 15 residues. The junction had 4 bases not matched to a gene; V was cut back by 0 bases and J by 2 bases. The CDR3 is CASSIDGTGAYEQYF. The CDR3 DNA reads TGTGCCAGTAGTATAGACGGAACAGGGGCCTACGAGCAGTACTTC.

V is TRBV5-4 and J is TRBJ1-2, with D hard to call. Germline V gene lookup returns CDR1 SGHNT and CDR2 YYREEE (reference sequence). This CDR3 is 13 amino acids long. Trimming took 0 bases from V and 1 from J, leaving 4 bases between them. The CDR3 loop is CASSLDFNYGYTF. The CDR3 region has the DNA TGTGCCAGCAGCTTGGACTTTAACTATGGCTACACCTTC.

This clonotype showed up many times. The genes are TRBV28 and TRBJ2-7, with D maybe TRBD1 (6 bases). The germline gives CDR1 MDHEN, CDR2 SYDVKM. This CDR3 spans 13 amino acids. Between the trimmed V and J ends, which lost 7 bases and 1 base, there was a span of 11 bases. CDR3 protein: CASNWQGSYEQYF. CDR3 bases: TGTGCCAGCAATTGGCAGGGGTCCTACGAGCAGTACTTC.

In this sample, this clonotype turned up a few times. This chain joins TRBV14 and TRBJ2-7; unclear D gene. The CDR3 consists of 13 residues. Germline values: CDR1 SGHDN, CDR2 FVKESK. Between the trimmed V and J ends, which lost 4 bases and 7 bases, there was a span of 14 bases. The CDR3 here is CASSPGLGREQYF. CDR3 nucleotides: TGTGCCAGCAGCCCCGGCCTGGGTAGAGAGCAGTACTTC.

The chain is built from TRBV15 and TRBJ2-7, with 10 bases matching TRBD1. The germline CDR1 and CDR2 sequences are LNHNV and YYDKDF (reference sequence). Germline trimming cut 2 bases from V and 5 bases from J; bases unmatched to any gene: 9. This CDR3 spans 16 amino acids. The CDR3 coding sequence is TGTGCCACCAGCAGACCAGCGGGACAGGGGCCCCACGAGCAGTACTTC. Residues: CATSRPAGQGPHEQYF.

Ten or more counts support this clonotype. The chain employs TRBV20-1 and TRBJ2-7, with TRBD1 matching 7 bases. With V trimmed by 4 bases and J by 3 bases, 12 bases remained unmatched. CDR3 size: 15 residues. Germline V lookup: CDR1 DFQATT, CDR2 SNEGSKA (reference sequence). CDR3 sequence: CSATFPGQSYYEQYF. In DNA, the CDR3 is TGCAGTGCTACTTTCCCGGGACAGAGCTACTACGAGCAGTACTTC.

The chain is built from TRBV19 and TRBJ1-5; no definite D call. CDR1 and CDR2 (germline): LNHDA, SQIVND (reference sequence). V was cut by 9 bases and J by 3 bases, with 12 bases left in between. The CDR3 totals 13 residues. In DNA, the CDR3 is TGTGCCAGCGGACCGAATTTCAATCAGCCCCAGCATTTT. As protein: CASGPNFNQPQHF.

This clonotype occurred many times. The J gene is TRBJ1-1, the V gene TRBV15, with TRBD1 identical over 9 bases. CDR3 length: 13 amino acids. CDR1 is LNHNV and CDR2 is YYDKDF in the germline V gene (reference sequence). Unmatched junction bases numbered 1, after V lost 8 bases and J lost 0 bases. The CDR3 here is CATGQGMNTEAFF. CDR3 DNA: TGTGCCACCGGACAGGGGATGAACACTGAAGCTTTCTTT.